The entry that follows covers one T cell receptor (beta chain) sequence. Its antigen is not identified. V was trimmed by 5 bases and J by 7 bases, leaving 15 bases between them. CDR1 SGHRS and CDR2 YFSETQ come from the germline V gene. CDR3 length equals 13 residues. The time point denotes: cycle 4 day 1 (C4D1), after more than five weeks of nivolumab. After autologous stem cell transplantation all patients relapsed, and prior brentuximab vedotin exposure differed between cohorts. Complete response, partial response or progressive disease constituted the best response categories observed. The data derive from a study of PD-1 blockade in classical Hodgkin lymphoma. Study-level information: A 3 mg/kg intravenous dose of nivolumab was received by patients every 2 weeks.

Broader study findings: Prior therapy or disease activity may underlie the repertoire differences, whose causes remain undefined. The study reported lower baseline TCR diversity in newly diagnosed patients than in healthy donors.

Data came from immunoSEQ multiplex PCR; TCRdb stores just in-frame clones and leaves some out. The sample has about 85,000 clones, roughly nine tenths seen once; the top ten hold approximately 2.9%. This sequence originates from a human donor with classical Hodgkin lymphoma. Sequenced material: peripheral blood mononuclear cells (PBMCs), taken before the fourth cycle of nivolumab. The rearrangement links TRBV5-1 to TRBJ2-5; TRBD2 might be the D (5 bases). In DNA form, the CDR3 reads TGCGCCAGCAGTTTACCCGGGGAAGGGACCCAGTACTTC. It translates to CASSLPGEGTQYF.